Below, 8 T cell receptor beta chains from the same sample are listed, as sequenced in a study of persistence of HIV-infected CD4 T cells. An overlapping HIV-1 Gag peptide pool stimulated these cells at roughly 0.97 ug/peptide/mL. Sorted nonresponding memory CD4+ T cells were CD40L-negative, CD69-negative, CD45RO-high. This was the immunoSEQ version 4 assay in survey mode. Profiling relied on immunoSEQ multiplex PCR, and the TCRdb table lists in-frame clones only, not all of them. The table shows approximately 32,000 clones, with approximately 85% occurring only once. No antigen has been identified for these receptors. The specimen comprised CD4+ T cells sorted from PBMCs after roughly 17-hour stimulation, sampled from a patient who received antiretroviral therapy. Receptors originate from an adult woman with HIV who was CMV-seropositive.

V is TRBV18 and J is TRBJ2-2, with 7 bases identical to TRBD1. CDR3 length equals 14 residues. V trimming: 0 bases; J trimming: 6 bases; junction bases outside the gene matches: 1. Germline V lookup: CDR1 KGHSH, CDR2 LQKENI. CDR3 loop: CASSPPDRAGELFF. In DNA form, the CDR3 reads TGTGCCAGCTCACCACCTGACAGGGCCGGGGAGCTGTTTTTT.

This rearrangement joins TRBV6-2 or TRBV6-3 to TRBJ2-6; 8 bases agree with TRBD1. The CDR3 loop spans 17 amino acids. Germline assignment: CDR1 MNHEY and CDR2 SVGEGT. Trimming removed 5 bases from V and 1 base from J; junction bases left unmatched: 7. The CDR3 DNA sequence: TGTGCCAGCAGTACCGGACAGGGCGCATCTGGGGCCAACGTCCTGACTTTC. Translated, it gives CASSTGQGASGANVLTF.

V is TRBV5-1 and J is TRBJ2-2, with a tentative D call TRBD2 (5 bases). V was clipped by 6 bases and J by 5 bases, with 11 bases between them. Germline V gene data show CDR1 as SGHRS and CDR2 as YFSETQ. There are 13 residues in the CDR3. The CDR3 region has the DNA TGCGCCAGCAATCCGTCGGGGACCGGGGAGCTGTTTTTT. This gives the protein CASNPSGTGELFF.

The V and J genes are TRBV18 and TRBJ2-7, with 7 bases fitting TRBD2. The V segment lost 3 bases and the J segment 3 bases; nucleotides outside the gene matches: 5. The CDR3 is 14 residues long. Per the germline V gene, CDR1 is KGHSH and CDR2 is LQKENI. Here the CDR3 reads CASSPGLADYEQYF. CDR3 DNA: TGTGCCAGCTCACCGGGGCTAGCGGACTACGAGCAGTACTTC.

This clone was recorded a few times. The V call is TRBV3-1 (or the pseudogene TRBV3-2), the J call TRBJ2-5, with a weak D call TRBD2 (6 bases). CDR1 is LGHDT, CDR2 YNNKEL, per germline (reference sequence). V gave up 3 bases and J gave up 1 base, with 15 bases separating them. This CDR3 region has 16 residues. As DNA, the CDR3 is TGTGCCAGCAGCCAGCCAAGGAGCGGGCCCCAAGAGACCCAGTACTTC. Translated: CASSQPRSGPQETQYF.

The chain recombines TRBV4-3 with TRBJ1-4; no clear D gene. V was cut by 6 bases and J by 8 bases, with 13 bases left in between. This CDR3 is built from 13 residues. The germline gives CDR1 LGHNA, CDR2 YSLEER. Here the CDR3 reads CASRDHLREKLFF. For the CDR3, the DNA is TGCGCCAGCAGGGACCACCTGCGGGAAAAACTGTTTTTT.

The genes are TRBV29-1 and TRBJ2-7; D unresolved. V lost 5 bases to trimming and J lost 3 bases, with 11 bases between them. This CDR3 has 12 amino acids. Germline V gene data show CDR1 as SQVTM and CDR2 as ANQGSEA. The CDR3 bases are TGCAGCGTTTACGGCGACCACTACGAGCAGTACTTC. It is translated as CSVYGDHYEQYF.

This chain uses TRBV7-9 with TRBJ1-4; D remains ambiguous. CDR1 SEHNR and CDR2 FQNEAQ come from the germline V gene (reference sequence). V gave up 6 bases and J gave up 7 bases, with 12 bases separating them. The CDR3 contains 13 residues. CDR3 sequence: CASSYRELEKLFF. CDR3 bases: TGTGCCAGCAGTTATCGGGAGCTTGAAAAACTGTTTTTT.